These 12 T cell receptor beta chains were sequenced from one sample in a study of T cells in tuberculosis. Stated time point: new active TB diagnosis, blood taken before or within 7 days of starting treatment. Libraries were prepared by immunoSEQ multiplex PCR; TCRdb keeps only in-frame clonotypes and omits some of them. The sample contains under 45,000 clones, less than 95% of which appear only once. The sample consisted of PBMCs, taken at tuberculosis diagnosis. The receptors stem from an adult with tuberculosis.

This chain connects TRBV7-3 to TRBJ2-7; D might be TRBD1 (5 bases). The CDR3 loop spans 14 amino acids. Deletions cut 3 bases from V and 2 bases from J, with 11 bases between. Per germline, CDR1 SGHTA and CDR2 FQGTGA. The CDR3 is CASSFAGPPYEQYF. Here the CDR3 DNA reads TGTGCCAGCAGCTTCGCAGGGCCCCCCTACGAGCAGTACTTC.

The chain has TRBV28 and TRBJ2-5; TRBD2 agrees at 12 bases. The trim removed 5 bases at V and 5 bases at J, leaving 6 bases unmatched. The CDR3 is 15 residues long. Germline loops: CDR1 MDHEN, CDR2 SYDVKM. This chain's CDR3 is CASSLRTSGAETQYF. The CDR3 DNA is TGTGCCAGCAGTCTACGGACTAGCGGGGCGGAGACCCAGTACTTC.

The rearrangement joins TRBV9 to TRBJ2-6; D gene uncertain. CDR1 SGDLS and CDR2 YYNGEE come from the germline V gene. This CDR3 is built from 14 residues. Trimming pared 3 bases from V and 0 bases from J, leaving 4 bases between. CDR3 sequence (DNA): TGTGCCAGCAGCGGTTACTCTGGGGCCAACGTCCTGACTTTC. This sequence encodes CASSGYSGANVLTF.

V gene TRBV5-1 combines with J gene TRBJ2-2, with 9 bases matching TRBD1. The CDR3 sequence is 14 residues long. The trim removed 4 bases at V and 3 bases at J, leaving 1 base unmatched. Germline CDR1 SGHRS, CDR2 YFSETQ. The CDR3 loop is CASSRTGDTGELFF. CDR3 nucleotides: TGCGCCAGCAGCCGGACAGGGGACACCGGGGAGCTGTTTTTT.

The rearrangement uses TRBV7-2 and TRBJ2-1; 7 nucleotides agree with TRBD2. V lost 6 bases to trimming and J lost 2 bases; unmatched junction nucleotides: 1. This CDR3 contains 13 residues. Germline V CDR1 and CDR2: SGHTA, FQGNSA. CDR3 residues: CASSRGAYNEQFF. DNA of the CDR3: TGTGCCAGCAGTCGGGGGGCCTACAATGAGCAGTTCTTC.

The rearrangement links TRBV28 to TRBJ2-5, with 9 bases aligning to TRBD1. V lost 2 bases and J lost 7; bases outside the gene matches: 17. CDR1 and CDR2 from the germline V gene are MDHEN and SYDVKM. CDR3 length equals 18 residues. The CDR3 region is CASSLGLGGQGSFGTQYF. The DNA for the CDR3 is TGTGCCAGCAGTTTAGGATTGGGCGGACAGGGGTCCTTCGGGACCCAGTACTTC.

The chain uses TRBV5-1 and TRBJ1-4; D is ambiguous. Germline V gives CDR1 SGHRS, CDR2 YFSETQ. The CDR3 length is 15 residues. V was pared by 4 bases and J by 0 bases, with 10 bases between. CDR3 nucleotides: TGCGCCAGCAGCCGTCAGGCTACAACTAATGAAAAACTGTTTTTT. Encoded protein: CASSRQATTNEKLFF.

The chain joins TRBV19 to TRBJ1-5, with a weak D call TRBD1 (6 bases). The V end was cut by 4 bases, the J end by 5 bases, with 15 bases between. The CDR3 runs 15 residues. In germline, CDR1 is LNHDA, CDR2 SQIVND (reference sequence). The CDR3, as DNA: TGTGCCAGTAGTAGGGACACCGGACATTATCAGCCCCAGCATTTT. Translation gives CASSRDTGHYQPQHF.

This CDR3 reads CASSSLAGGLVWEQFF. As DNA, the CDR3 is TGTGCCAGCAGTTCCCTAGCGGGGGGGCTGGTCTGGGAGCAGTTCTTC. The V gene is TRBV27, the J gene TRBJ2-1, with 12 bases that match TRBD2. CDR1 is MNHEY and CDR2 is SMNVEV in the germline V gene (reference sequence). V lost 4 bases and J lost 10; bases outside the gene matches: 11. The CDR3 contains 16 residues.

This clone was counted between two and nine times. The J gene is TRBJ2-7, the V gene TRBV7-2; D is unresolved. The CDR3 sequence is 13 residues long. Per the germline V gene, CDR1 is SGHTA and CDR2 is FQGNSA. The V end lost 2 bases, the J end lost 2 bases, and 7 bases lay between the germline ends. The CDR3 spells CASSLSVTYEQYF. The CDR3 DNA follows: TGTGCCAGCAGCTTATCAGTAACCTACGAGCAGTACTTC.

V usage is TRBV28 and J usage is TRBJ1-4; 7 nucleotides line up with TRBD1. This CDR3 is 13 amino acids long. With V trimmed by 5 bases and J by 10 bases, 7 bases remained unmatched. Germline V gene data show CDR1 as MDHEN and CDR2 as SYDVKM. The DNA of the CDR3 is TGTGCCAGCAGTAAAGACAGGGCGGGAAAACTGTTTTTT. Its translation is CASSKDRAGKLFF.

This chain joins TRBV28 and TRBJ2-2; a weak D match, TRBD2 (5 bases). The germline gives CDR1 MDHEN, CDR2 SYDVKM. CDR3 size: 13 residues. The ends were cut back, 6 bases at V and 1 base at J, with 6 bases in the middle. CDR3 loop: CASSGVNTGELFF. CDR3 in DNA: TGTGCCAGCAGCGGGGTGAACACCGGGGAGCTGTTTTTT.